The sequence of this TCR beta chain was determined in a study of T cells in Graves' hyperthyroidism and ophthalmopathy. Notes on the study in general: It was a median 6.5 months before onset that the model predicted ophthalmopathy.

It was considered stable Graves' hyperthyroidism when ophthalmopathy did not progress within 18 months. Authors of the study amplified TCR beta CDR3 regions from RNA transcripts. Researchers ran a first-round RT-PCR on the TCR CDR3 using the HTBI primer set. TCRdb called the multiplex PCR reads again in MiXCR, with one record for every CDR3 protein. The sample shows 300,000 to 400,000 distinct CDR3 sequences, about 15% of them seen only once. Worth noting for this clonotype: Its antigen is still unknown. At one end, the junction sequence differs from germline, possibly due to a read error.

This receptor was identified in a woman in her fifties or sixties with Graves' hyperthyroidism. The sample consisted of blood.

This CDR3 reads CASGFDTTSGTDTQYF. The CDR3 DNA reads as TGTGCCAGCGGTTTCGACACTACCTCGGGGACAGATACGCAGTATTTT. V gene TRBV12-3 or TRBV12-4 combines with J gene TRBJ2-3; tentative D call: TRBD2 (5 bases). This CDR3 region has 16 residues.